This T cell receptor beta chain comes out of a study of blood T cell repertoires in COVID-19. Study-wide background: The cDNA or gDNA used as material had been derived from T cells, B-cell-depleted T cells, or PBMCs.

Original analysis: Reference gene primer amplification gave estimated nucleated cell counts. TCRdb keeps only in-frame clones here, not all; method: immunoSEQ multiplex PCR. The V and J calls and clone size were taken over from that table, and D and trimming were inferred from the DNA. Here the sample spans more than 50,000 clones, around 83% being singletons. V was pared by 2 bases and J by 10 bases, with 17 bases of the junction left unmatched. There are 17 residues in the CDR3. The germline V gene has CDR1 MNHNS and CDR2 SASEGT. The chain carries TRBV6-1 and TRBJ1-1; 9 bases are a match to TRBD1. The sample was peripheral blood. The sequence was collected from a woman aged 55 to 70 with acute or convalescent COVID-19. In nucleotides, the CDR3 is TGTGCCAGCAGTGAAAAGAGTGGGACAGGGTCCCCCCCAGTAGCTTTCTTT. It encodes CASSEKSGTGSPPVAFF.